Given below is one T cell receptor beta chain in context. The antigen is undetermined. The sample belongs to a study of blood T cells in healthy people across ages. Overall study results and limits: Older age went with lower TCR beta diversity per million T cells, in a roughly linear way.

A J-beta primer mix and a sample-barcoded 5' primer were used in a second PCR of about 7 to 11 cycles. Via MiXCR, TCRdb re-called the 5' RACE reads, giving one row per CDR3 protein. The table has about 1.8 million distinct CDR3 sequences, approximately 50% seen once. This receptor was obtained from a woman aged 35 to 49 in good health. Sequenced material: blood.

DNA of the CDR3: TGTGCCAGCAGCTTAGAGGGCAGATCCTTCTACGAGCAGTACTTC. Translated: CASSLEGRSFYEQYF. The gene calls are TRBV7-2 and TRBJ2-7, with unresolved D. The CDR3 extends over 15 amino acids. V shed 1 base and J shed 3 bases, with 13 bases lying between them. Looked up from germline, CDR1 is SGHTA and CDR2 is FQGNSA.